Listed below are T cell receptor beta chains from one sample, sequenced in a study of tumor and adjacent non-tumor tissue in lung cancer. A single record per CDR3 protein comes from TCRdb applying MiXCR to the multiplex PCR reads. The sample holds about 85,000 distinct CDR3 sequences; around 57% are singletons and the top ten take roughly 15%. Sequenced input: lung tumor tissue. The receptors stem from an older man with non-small cell lung cancer. Both conserved end residues are part of each CDR3. Each record gives: J gene, D gene, clone size, V gene, CDR3 protein, CDR3 DNA. A D gene is named only where the DNA matches it firmly. Rows may omit the clone size; those that give it use once, few, many or a size class.

TRBJ2-1 | NA | NA | TRBV5-1 | CASSQLYISSYNEQFF | TGCGCCAGCAGCCAACTCTACATAAGCTCCTACAATGAGCAGTTCTTC
TRBJ2-1 | TRBD2 | NA | TRBV6-1 | CASRPRESYKEQFF | TGTGCCAGTAGGCCGCGGGAGTCCTACAAAGAGCAGTTCTTC
TRBJ2-5 | TRBD2 | many | TRBV4-2 | CASSPLAGVEETQYF | TGTGCCAGCAGCCCCCTAGCGGGAGTCGAAGAGACCCAGTACTTC
TRBJ1-2 | NA | many | TRBV10-2 | CASRPTEDYGYTF | TGCGCCAGCAGACCGACAGAGGACTATGGCTACACCTTC
TRBJ2-7 | NA | many | TRBV20-1 | CSARAGSSYEQYF | TGCAGTGCTAGAGCAGGCAGCTCCTACGAGCAGTACTTC
TRBJ1-5 | NA | NA | TRBV7-8 | CASCLAASSTNRYSNQPQHF | TGTGCCAGCTGCTTAGCGGCCAGCTCAACGAACAGATATAGCAATCAGCCCCAGCATTTT
TRBJ2-4 | TRBD1 | many | TRBV28 | CASSSRRSTGVSKNIQYF | TGTGCCAGCAGTTCCCGGCGATCAACAGGGGTCTCCAAAAACATTCAGTACTTC
TRBJ2-5 | NA | once | TRBV5-1 | CASSLYERRGVETQYF | TGCGCCAGCAGCTTGTACGAACGCCGGGGAGTGGAGACCCAGTACTTC
TRBJ2-7 | NA | once | TRBV10-3 | CAISVGASYEQHF | TGTGCCATCAGTGTAGGAGCCTCCTACGAGCAGCACTTC
TRBJ2-7 | NA | many | TRBV20-1 | CSASEIGNEQYF | TGCAGTGCTAGCGAAATCGGCAACGAGCAGTACTTC
TRBJ1-2 | NA | many | TRBV5-4 | CASSLGLGSLGGYTF | TGTGCCAGCAGCTTGGGTCTCGGGTCCCTCGGGGGCTACACCTTC
TRBJ2-3 | TRBD1 | once | TRBV28 | CASSSGTEGLDTQFF | TGTGCCAGCAGCTCCGGGACAGAGGGCCTGGATACGCAGTTTTTT
TRBJ2-7 | NA | NA | TRBV28 | CVSSHPRQEVRNEQYF | TGCGTCAGCAGTCACCCCCGACAGGAGGTCCGCAACGAGCAGTACTTC
TRBJ2-7 | NA | NA | TRBV6-2/TRBV6-3 | CASSYPNYEQYF | TGTGCCAGCAGTTACCCCAACTACGAGCAGTACTTC
TRBJ2-7 | NA | many | TRBV12-3/TRBV12-4 | CASSFGDRGRPDYEQYF | TGTGCCAGCAGTTTTGGGGACAGAGGGAGGCCCGACTACGAGCAGTACTTC
TRBJ2-7 | NA | NA | TRBV11-2 | CASSLGPWYEQYF | TGTGCCAGCAGTTTAGGTCCATGGTACGAGCAGTACTTC
TRBJ2-4 | NA | many | TRBV4-1 | CASSRQRTGQEGIQYF | TGCGCCAGCAGCCGACAAAGAACAGGGCAGGAGGGCATTCAGTACTTC
TRBJ2-3 | NA | NA | TRBV11-2 | CVSRGADTLYF | TGTGTCAGCAGAGGGGCAGATACGCTGTATTTT
TRBJ2-5 | NA | NA | TRBV11-2 | CASSLGEDQETQYF | TGTGCCAGCAGCTTAGGGGAGGACCAAGAGACCCAGTACTTC
TRBJ2-1 | NA | NA | TRBV10-3 | CAISELQIARSDYNEQFF | TGTGCCATCAGTGAGTTGCAAATAGCGAGGTCAGACTACAATGAGCAGTTCTTC
TRBJ2-7 | NA | few | TRBV7-9 | CASSPCTDYEQYF | TGTGCCAGCAGCCCCTGTACGGACTACGAGCAGTACTTC
TRBJ1-6 | TRBD1 | many | TRBV6-1 | CASSANGRGLNSPLHF | TGTGCCAGCAGCGCTAACGGCAGGGGGCTTAATTCACCCCTCCACTTT
TRBJ2-1 | TRBD1 | many | TRBV6-6 | CASSRTGSYNEQFF | TGTGCCAGCAGCCGGACAGGCTCCTACAATGAGCAGTTCTTC
TRBJ2-7 | TRBD1 | many | TRBV20-1 | CSAGQGNSHEQYF | TGCAGTGCTGGACAGGGGAACTCCCACGAGCAGTACTTC
TRBJ2-2 | NA | once | TRBV11-3 | CASNPSTGTGELFF | TGTGCCAGCAACCCTAGTACAGGGACCGGGGAGCTGTTTTTT
TRBJ2-1 | TRBD2 | NA | TRBV6-1 | CASSPGTSGILQFF | TGTGCCAGTAGCCCCGGGACTAGCGGTATTCTGCAGTTCTTC
TRBJ2-7 | NA | few | TRBV21-1 | CASSNSPLPIGGLEQYF | TGTGCCAGCAGCAATTCCCCTTTACCCATTGGGGGGCTCGAGCAGTACTTC